Below, one T cell receptor (beta chain) is given with its context. Time point: peripheral blood 6 weeks after treatment start. Sampling of each patient yielded between 1 and 8 specimens, collected pretreatment and on-treatment. This sample was included in a study of PD-L1 blockade in urothelial cancer. At the level of the study: Males with bladder-origin urothelial cancer constituted about nine tenths of the roughly 29 patients. Blood samples contained a median about 150,000 T cells.

Profiling relied on immunoSEQ multiplex PCR, and the TCRdb table lists in-frame clones only, not all of them. The table includes 35,000 to 45,000 clones, about four fifths detected once. CDR3 length: 14 residues. The V gene's germline CDR1 is SGHNT and CDR2 YYREEE (reference sequence). Trimming took off 4 bases at V and 8 bases at J, with 15 bases between the two ends. The TCR was taken from a man aged 55-75 years with urothelial cancer. Sequencing was performed on PBMCs, taken around atezolizumab (anti-PD-L1) treatment. This chain uses TRBV5-4 with TRBJ1-4, with D perhaps TRBD1 (5 bases). As DNA, the CDR3 is TGTGCCAGCAGCGATCGGGGGTCTAGGGAAAAACTGTTTTTT. Its protein is CASSDRGSREKLFF. Together with reference TRBV5-4 and TRBJ1-4, the CDR3 gives the full variable domain: ETGVTQSPTHLIKTRGQQVTLRCSSQSGHNTVSWYQQALGQGPQFIFQYYREEENGRGNFPPRFSGLQFPNYSSELNVNALELDDSALYLCASSDRGSREKLFFGSGTQLSVL.